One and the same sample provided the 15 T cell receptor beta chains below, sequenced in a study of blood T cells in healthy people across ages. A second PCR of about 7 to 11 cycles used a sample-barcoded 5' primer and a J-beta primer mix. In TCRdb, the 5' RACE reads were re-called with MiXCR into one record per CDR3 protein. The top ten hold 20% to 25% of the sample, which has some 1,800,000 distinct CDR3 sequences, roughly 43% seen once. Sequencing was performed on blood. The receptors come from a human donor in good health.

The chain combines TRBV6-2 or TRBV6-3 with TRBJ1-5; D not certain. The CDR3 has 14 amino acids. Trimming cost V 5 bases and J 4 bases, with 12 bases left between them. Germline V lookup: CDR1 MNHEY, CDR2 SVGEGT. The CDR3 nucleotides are TGTGCCAGCAGTCCCCGGGGATTTAATCAGCCCCAGCATTTT. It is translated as CASSPRGFNQPQHF.

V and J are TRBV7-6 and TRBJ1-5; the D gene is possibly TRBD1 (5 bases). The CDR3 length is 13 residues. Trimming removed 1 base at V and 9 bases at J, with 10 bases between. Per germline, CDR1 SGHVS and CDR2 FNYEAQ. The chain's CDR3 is CASSLGGTGPQHF. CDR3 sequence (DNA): TGTGCCAGCAGCTTAGGGGGGACCGGGCCCCAGCATTTT.

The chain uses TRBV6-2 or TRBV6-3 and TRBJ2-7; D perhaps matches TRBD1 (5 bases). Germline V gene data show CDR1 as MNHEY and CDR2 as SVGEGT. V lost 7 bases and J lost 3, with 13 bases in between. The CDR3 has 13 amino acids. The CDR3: CASMDQGYYEQYF. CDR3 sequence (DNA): TGTGCCAGCATGGACCAGGGATACTACGAGCAGTACTTC.

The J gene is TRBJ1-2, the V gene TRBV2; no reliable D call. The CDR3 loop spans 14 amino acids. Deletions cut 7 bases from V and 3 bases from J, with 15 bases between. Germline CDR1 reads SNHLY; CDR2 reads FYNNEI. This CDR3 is CASKSLNGYYGYTF. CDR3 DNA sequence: TGTGCCAGCAAATCATTGAATGGGTACTATGGCTACACCTTC.

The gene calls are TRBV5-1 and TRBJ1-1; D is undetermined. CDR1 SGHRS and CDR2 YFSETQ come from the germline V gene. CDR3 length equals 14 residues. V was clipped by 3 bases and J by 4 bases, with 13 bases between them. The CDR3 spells CASSSVGWITEAFF. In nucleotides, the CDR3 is TGCGCCAGCAGCTCCGTCGGGTGGATCACTGAAGCTTTCTTT.

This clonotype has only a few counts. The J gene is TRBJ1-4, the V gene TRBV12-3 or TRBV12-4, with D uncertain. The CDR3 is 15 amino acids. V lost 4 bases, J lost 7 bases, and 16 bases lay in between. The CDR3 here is CASSSSRSVTEKLFF. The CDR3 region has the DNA TGTGCCAGCAGTTCGTCCAGATCTGTAACTGAAAAACTGTTTTTT.

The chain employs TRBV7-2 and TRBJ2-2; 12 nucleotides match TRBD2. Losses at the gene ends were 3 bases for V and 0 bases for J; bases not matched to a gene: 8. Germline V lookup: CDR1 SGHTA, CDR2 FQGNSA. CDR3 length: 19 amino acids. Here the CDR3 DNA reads TGTGCCAGCAGCTTCTCTGTGGCTAGCGGGGGGGCGAACACCGGGGAGCTGTTTTTT. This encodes CASSFSVASGGANTGELFF.

The CDR3 region has the DNA TGTGCCAGCTCACCAGGGGGCTCCATCGAGACCCAGTACTTC. Its protein product is CASSPGGSIETQYF. The V call is TRBV18, the J call TRBJ2-5, with D possibly matching TRBD1 (6 bases). Per the germline V gene, CDR1 is KGHSH and CDR2 is LQKENI. V was clipped by 2 bases and J by 5 bases, with 12 bases between them. The CDR3 has 14 amino acids.

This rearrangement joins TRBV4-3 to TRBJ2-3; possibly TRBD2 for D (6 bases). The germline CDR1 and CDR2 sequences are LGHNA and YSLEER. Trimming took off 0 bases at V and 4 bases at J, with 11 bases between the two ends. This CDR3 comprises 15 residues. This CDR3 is CASSQETREADTQYF. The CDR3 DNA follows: TGCGCCAGCAGCCAAGAGACTAGGGAGGCAGATACGCAGTATTTT.

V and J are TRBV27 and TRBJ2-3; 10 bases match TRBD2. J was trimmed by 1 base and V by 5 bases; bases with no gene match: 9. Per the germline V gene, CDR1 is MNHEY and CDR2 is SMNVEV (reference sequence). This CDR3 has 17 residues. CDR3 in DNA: TGTGCCAGCAGTCGATCCACCGGGACTAGCGGCACAGATACGCAGTATTTT. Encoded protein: CASSRSTGTSGTDTQYF.

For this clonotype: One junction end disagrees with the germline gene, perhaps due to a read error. The CDR3 loop is CAISALGDGANVPTF. DNA of the CDR3: TGTGCCATCAGTGCTTTGGGGGACGGGGCCAACGTCCCGACTTTC. The chain recombines TRBV10-3 with TRBJ2-6, with D possibly called TRBD1 or TRBD2 (5 bases each). This CDR3 comprises 15 residues. Germline CDR1 is ENHRY and CDR2 is SYGVKD.

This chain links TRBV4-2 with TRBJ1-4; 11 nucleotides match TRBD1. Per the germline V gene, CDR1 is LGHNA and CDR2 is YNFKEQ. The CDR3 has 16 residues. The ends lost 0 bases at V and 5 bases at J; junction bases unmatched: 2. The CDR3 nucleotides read TGTGCCAGCAGCCAAGATGGGACAGGGGGGAATGAAAAACTGTTTTTT. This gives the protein CASSQDGTGGNEKLFF.

In DNA form, the CDR3 reads TGCGCCAGCGGGTCTTCGCACAGCGAGCAGTACTTC. Translation: CASGSSHSEQYF. The chain employs TRBV5-1 and TRBJ2-7, with D unclear. The CDR3 extends over 12 amino acids. V was trimmed by 7 bases and J by 6 bases, leaving 14 bases between them. The germline V gene has CDR1 SGHRS and CDR2 YFSETQ. Looking up the rest from reference TRBV5-1 and TRBJ2-7 gives the full variable domain: KAGVTQTPRYLIKTRGQQVTLSCSPISGHRSVSWYQQTPGQGLQFLFEYFSETQRNKGNFPGRFSGRQFSNSRSEMNVSTLELGDSALYLCASGSSHSEQYFGPGTRLTVT.

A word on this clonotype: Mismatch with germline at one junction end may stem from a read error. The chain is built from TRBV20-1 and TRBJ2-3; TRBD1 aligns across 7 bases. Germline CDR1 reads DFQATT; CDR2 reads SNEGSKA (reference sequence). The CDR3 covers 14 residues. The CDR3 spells CSAKQQGRPDTRYF. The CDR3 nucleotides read TGCAGTGCTAAGCAACAGGGGCGCCCAGATACGCGGTATTTT.

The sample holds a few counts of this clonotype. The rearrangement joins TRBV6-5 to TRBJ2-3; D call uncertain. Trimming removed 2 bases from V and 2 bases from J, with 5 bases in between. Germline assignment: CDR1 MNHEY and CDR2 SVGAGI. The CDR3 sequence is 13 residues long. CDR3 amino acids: CASSYQITDTQYF. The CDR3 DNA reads TGTGCCAGCAGTTACCAGATCACAGATACGCAGTATTTT.